A selection of T cell receptor beta chains follows, all from one sample in a study of blood T cells in healthy people across ages. One entry per CDR3 protein, called by TCRdb with MiXCR from the 5' RACE reads. Counted here are about a million distinct CDR3 sequences, 40% to 60% occurring once; the ten biggest clones make up roughly 13%. Sequenced: blood. These receptors all stem from a man between 25 and 39 years old in good health. Both conserved end residues are part of each CDR3. D genes are given only for firm matches. The size entry is marked missing in some rows and otherwise reads once, few, many or a size class.

CDR3aa	CDR3nt	j_gene	v_gene	d_gene	abundance
CAWTGGQGIDEQYF	TGTGCCTGGACCGGGGGACAGGGTATCGACGAGCAGTACTTC	TRBJ2-7	TRBV30	TRBD1	.
CASSFRDPSYNEQFF	TGTGCCAGCAGTTTCAGGGACCCCTCCTACAATGAGCAGTTCTTC	TRBJ2-1	TRBV12-3/TRBV12-4	.	.
CASSQGASYSDTQYF	TGTGCCAGCAGCCAAGGAGCGTCTTACTCAGATACGCAGTATTTT	TRBJ2-3	TRBV4-2	.	.
CSVEGPGRYGYTF	TGCAGCGTTGAAGGCCCAGGGAGGTATGGCTACACCTTC	TRBJ1-2	TRBV29-1	.	few
CASGQGRGELFF	TGTGCCAGTGGTCAGGGGCGCGGGGAGCTGTTTTTT	TRBJ2-2	TRBV2	.	.
CASSARTGAPEAFF	TGTGCCAGCAGCGCCCGGACAGGGGCACCTGAAGCTTTCTTT	TRBJ1-1	TRBV9	TRBD1	.
CSDFRGQNTEAFF	TGCAGTGACTTCCGCGGGCAGAACACTGAAGCTTTCTTT	TRBJ1-1	TRBV20-1	.	.
CASSLVAGTAGIQYF	TGTGCCAGCAGCTTAGTTGCCGGGACGGCCGGCATTCAGTACTTC	TRBJ2-4	TRBV7-2	.	.
CASSLSRSGGSYLYF	TGTGCCAGCAGTTTATCTAGGAGCGGGGGGAGCTATCTGTACTTC	TRBJ2-5	TRBV27	TRBD2	few
CASSIDYRRYF	TGTGCCAGCAGTATTGACTATAGGCGGTACTTC	TRBJ2-7	TRBV28	.	.
CAWARGGNTEAFF	TGTGCCTGGGCCCGAGGAGGGAACACTGAAGCTTTCTTT	TRBJ1-1	TRBV30	.	few
CSVPAIGREKLFF	TGCAGTGTCCCGGCTATAGGTCGAGAAAAACTGTTTTTT	TRBJ1-4	TRBV20-1	.	.
CSARDRMVSNTGELFF	TGCAGTGCTAGAGATCGCATGGTGTCGAACACCGGGGAGCTGTTTTTT	TRBJ2-2	TRBV20-1	.	.
CASSSRDRSTDTQYF	TGCGCCAGCTCCTCCCGGGACAGGAGTACAGATACGCAGTATTTT	TRBJ2-3	TRBV5-1	TRBD1	few